This T cell receptor beta chain was retrieved from a study of cytomegalovirus exposure and HLA in healthy donors. Study background: A previous analysis identified fewer than 130 million unique TCR beta sequences derived from some 170 million T cells. Overall study results and limits: Segments of the TCR beta V type were, in most cases, productive about 87% or about 30% of the time in an earlier analysis. Some public TCRs appeared in many individuals, while most sequences were rare.

V lost 0 bases, J lost 1 base, and 8 bases stayed unmatched. The CDR3 length is 17 residues. Per the germline V gene, CDR1 is SEHNR and CDR2 is FQNEAQ (reference sequence). Turning to this clone: As yet, its antigen is unknown.

Amplification used 60 Vbeta primers and 13 Jbeta primers. Repertoires were generated with immunoSEQ multiplex PCR, while TCRdb's copy carries only in-frame clones and drops some. Of 160,000 or so clones in the sample, 65% to 85% were seen once. Sequenced material: PBMCs. The chain joins TRBV7-9 to TRBJ1-2, with 7 bases fitting TRBD1. The sequence was collected from a male donor in good health and CMV-seropositive. The CDR3 coding sequence is TGTGCCAGCAGCTTAGCCAACCAGGGGGTATTTAACTATGGCTACACCTTC. It encodes CASSLANQGVFNYGYTF.